The present T cell receptor (beta chain) was sequenced within a study of shared clonotypes between healthy human individuals. Study-wide findings and caveats: Represented genetic and exposure-history diversity was restricted by having few donors.

Libraries were prepared by immunoSEQ multiplex PCR; TCRdb keeps only in-frame clonotypes and omits some of them. Altogether roughly 2.5 million clones are present, roughly nine tenths being singletons, with the ten largest covering roughly 0.14%. About this clone itself: The antigen is undetermined.

CD4+ cell separation produced CD45RA+ naive and CD45RA-negative memory subsets. Source material: naive CD4+ T cells sorted from blood. The subset: CD45RA+ positively selected. This clonotype was obtained from a man aged 18 to 29 in good health.

The CDR3 sequence is CASSPPRSGSYGYTF. The CDR3 region has the DNA TGTGCCAGCTCACCACCGCGGTCAGGGAGCTATGGCTACACCTTC. The chain links TRBV18 to TRBJ1-2; D might be TRBD1 (5 bases). The length of the CDR3 is 15 residues. CDR1 and CDR2 from the germline V gene are KGHSH and LQKENI. The V end was cut by 0 bases, the J end by 4 bases, with 12 bases between.